What follows are 20 T cell receptor beta chains derived from one specimen sequenced in a study of T-cell reconstitution after alpha-beta-depleted transplantation in children. TCRbeta library preparation incorporated unique molecular identifiers. TCRdb called the PCR reads again in MiXCR, with one record for every CDR3 protein. The sample has about 91,000 distinct CDR3 sequences, about 8% seen once. This material consisted of PBMCs from the stem cell graft donor, taken from the stem cell graft. These receptors were taken from a human donor who donated a stem cell graft to a child with congenital amegakaryocytic thrombocytopenia.

The sample holds many counts of this clonotype. This chain uses TRBV5-1 with TRBJ1-2; 9 bases line up with TRBD1. The germline gives CDR1 SGHRS, CDR2 YFSETQ. The length of the CDR3 is 14 residues. The ends lost 0 bases at V and 4 bases at J; junction bases unmatched: 1. CDR3 amino acids: CASSLEGQGYGYTF. DNA of the CDR3: TGCGCCAGCAGCTTGGAGGGACAGGGCTATGGCTACACCTTC.

This clonotype was observed at least ten times. The gene calls are TRBV28 and TRBJ1-5, with a weak D call TRBD1 (6 bases). The CDR3 runs to 14 residues. Trimming took 7 bases from V and 4 from J, leaving 14 bases between them. Looked up from germline, CDR1 is MDHEN and CDR2 is SYDVKM. CDR3 loop: CASTPGQPNQPQHF. The CDR3 DNA sequence: TGTGCCAGCACCCCCGGACAGCCGAATCAGCCCCAGCATTTT.

This clonotype was observed many times. The chain is built from TRBV7-6 and TRBJ1-1; 9 nucleotides match TRBD1. The CDR3 loop spans 17 amino acids. From germline, CDR1 is SGHVS and CDR2 FNYEAQ. With 2 bases clipped from V and 1 base from J, the junction kept 8 bases outside the gene matches. The CDR3 region is CASSLTGGFIKNTEAFF. The CDR3 nucleotides are TGTGCCAGCAGCTTAACAGGGGGCTTCATCAAGAACACTGAAGCTTTCTTT.

This clonotype was seen only a few times. Compared with germline, one end of the junction differs, possibly owing to a read error. The chain couples TRBV20-1 to TRBJ1-2, with 12 positions matching TRBD1. Germline values: CDR1 DFQATT, CDR2 SNEGSKA (reference sequence). The length of the CDR3 is 17 residues. CDR3 sequence: CCARDKESGQGAGGYTF. For the CDR3, the DNA is TGCTGTGCTAGAGATAAGGAATCGGGACAGGGGGCGGGTGGCTACACCTTC.

This clonotype has ten or more counts. The chain uses TRBV20-1 and TRBJ2-3; 8 nucleotides line up with TRBD2. Germline CDR1 reads DFQATT; CDR2 reads SNEGSKA (reference sequence). After removal of 4 bases from V and 1 base from J, the junction contained 10 bases not matched to a gene. The length of the CDR3 is 16 residues. In nucleotides, the CDR3 is TGCAGTGCTAAAGCCGATAAGCGGGAGCGCACAGATACGCAGTATTTT. It encodes CSAKADKRERTDTQYF.

This clonotype was counted many times. The V call is TRBV5-1, the J call TRBJ2-5; possibly TRBD1 for D (6 bases). The germline V gene has CDR1 SGHRS and CDR2 YFSETQ. V lost 4 bases and J lost 5, with 15 bases in between. CDR3 length: 14 amino acids. CDR3 bases: TGCGCCAGCAGCCCGGGCAGGGGTCAGGAGACCCAGTACTTC. Protein product: CASSPGRGQETQYF.

This clonotype was recorded many times. The V call is TRBV28, the J call TRBJ2-7; D perhaps matches TRBD1 (5 bases). V lost 7 bases, J lost 2 bases, and 21 bases lay in between. The CDR3 is 16 amino acids. The germline gives CDR1 MDHEN, CDR2 SYDVKM. The CDR3 nucleotides read TGTGCCAGCACCAGTCTCGGAGCGACAGCCGCCTACGAGCAGTACTTC. Amino acid sequence: CASTSLGATAAYEQYF.

In this sample, this clonotype turned up many times. This chain links TRBV7-8 with TRBJ2-3; no definite D call. This CDR3 spans 13 amino acids. Trimming cost V 5 bases and J 6 bases, with 12 bases left between them. The germline V gene has CDR1 SGHVS and CDR2 FQNEAQ. The CDR3 sequence is CASSPPREDTQYF. For the CDR3, the DNA is TGTGCCAGCAGCCCCCCTAGAGAGGATACGCAGTATTTT.

This clonotype was seen repeatedly, ten times or more. The chain has TRBV28 and TRBJ2-1; TRBD1 matches 7 bases. The CDR3 is made up of 12 amino acids. Losses at the gene ends were 5 bases for V and 9 bases for J; bases not matched to a gene: 4. CDR1 and CDR2 (germline): MDHEN, SYDVKM. The chain's CDR3 is CASSEDRSEQFF. CDR3 nucleotides: TGTGCCAGCAGTGAGGACAGGTCTGAGCAGTTCTTC.

This clonotype came up many times. The chain couples TRBV5-5 to TRBJ2-1, with a tentative D call TRBD2 (5 bases). From germline, CDR1 is SGHKS and CDR2 YYEKEE (reference sequence). V dropped 0 bases and J dropped 8 bases, with 9 bases sitting between them. The CDR3 runs 13 residues. CDR3 sequence reads: CASSLGTEDEQFF. In DNA form, the CDR3 reads TGTGCCAGCAGCTTGGGGACTGAAGATGAGCAGTTCTTC.

This clonotype occurred many times. V and J are TRBV27 and TRBJ1-5, with no clear D. Germline assignment: CDR1 MNHEY and CDR2 SMNVEV (reference sequence). The CDR3 covers 13 residues. The V end was cut by 5 bases, the J end by 6 bases, with 11 bases between. CDR3 residues: CASSGGGIQPQHF. The CDR3 region has the DNA TGTGCCAGCAGTGGCGGAGGAATTCAGCCCCAGCATTTT.

The sample holds many counts of this clonotype. The chain recombines TRBV5-1 with TRBJ2-3, with 10 bases lining up with TRBD1. The trim removed 4 bases at V and 6 bases at J, leaving 11 bases unmatched. Germline V CDR1 and CDR2: SGHRS, YFSETQ. The CDR3 has 16 amino acids. The CDR3 is CASSQIPGQGLDTQYF. CDR3 in DNA: TGCGCCAGCAGCCAGATCCCGGGACAGGGGTTGGATACGCAGTATTTT.

This clonotype was seen ten or more times. The CDR3 DNA reads as TGTGCCAGCAGCCAAAGTCAGACCGGGGAGCTGTTTTTT. This sequence encodes CASSQSQTGELFF. The V call is TRBV4-2, the J call TRBJ2-2; D unclear. Germline CDR1 reads LGHNA; CDR2 reads YNFKEQ. The CDR3 covers 13 residues. Trimming shortened V by 2 bases and J by 5 bases, and 6 bases separated the two germline ends.

This clonotype was detected many times. The chain recombines TRBV11-2 with TRBJ2-7; D is unresolved. The CDR3 contains 15 residues. V gave up 0 bases and J gave up 3 bases, with 12 bases separating them. CDR1 SGHAT and CDR2 FQNNGV come from the germline V gene. The CDR3: CASSLDGRALYEQYF. The CDR3 bases are TGTGCCAGCAGCTTAGATGGCCGCGCGCTCTACGAGCAGTACTTC.

This clonotype was observed at least ten times. V is TRBV20-1 and J is TRBJ2-4, with D maybe TRBD2 (6 bases). This CDR3 contains 13 residues. Trimming cost V 6 bases and J 3 bases, with 12 bases left between them. Germline V gene data show CDR1 as DFQATT and CDR2 as SNEGSKA (reference sequence). The CDR3: CSAPPGGKNIQYF. CDR3 nucleotides: TGCAGTGCCCCGCCCGGGGGCAAAAACATTCAGTACTTC.

The genes are TRBV19 and TRBJ1-5; D is unresolved. Germline values: CDR1 LNHDA, CDR2 SQIVND (reference sequence). The germline V and J ends were trimmed by 2 bases and 7 bases, with 9 bases remaining between them. The CDR3 is 13 amino acids. The CDR3 protein is CASSILLRQPQHF. The DNA of the CDR3 is TGTGCCAGTAGTATACTGTTGAGACAGCCCCAGCATTTT.

The table lists this clonotype with many counts. The chain is built from TRBV29-1 and TRBJ1-3, with D possibly TRBD1 on 5 matching bases. The V end was cut by 6 bases, the J end by 0 bases, with 9 bases between. There are 13 residues in the CDR3. Looked up from germline, CDR1 is SQVTM and CDR2 is ANQGSEA. The CDR3 sequence: CSVADNSGNTIYF. In DNA form, the CDR3 reads TGCAGCGTCGCGGACAACTCTGGAAACACCATATATTTT.

In this sample, this clonotype turned up many times. CDR3 nucleotides: TGCAGTGCTAAGGACCTATCCGAAGAAAAACTGTTTTTT. It encodes CSAKDLSEEKLFF. The rearrangement joins TRBV20-1 to TRBJ1-4; D is ambiguous. V shed 4 bases and J shed 8 bases, with 14 bases lying between them. Germline CDR1 reads DFQATT; CDR2 reads SNEGSKA (reference sequence). There are 13 residues in the CDR3.

In this sample, this clonotype turned up many times. The chain recombines TRBV6-5 with TRBJ2-7; weak D call: TRBD2 (6 bases). Looked up from germline, CDR1 is MNHEY and CDR2 is SVGAGI. The CDR3 has 13 residues. V was shortened by 4 bases and J by 1 base, with 8 bases between the two germline ends. CDR3 nucleotides: TGTGCCAGCAGTTGGGCGGGATCCTACGAGCAGTACTTC. Translating gives CASSWAGSYEQYF.

This clonotype appeared many times. The CDR3 DNA reads TGTGCCAGCGCCCGACAGGCCGGGAGAAATGAAAAACTGTTTTTT. Translating gives CASARQAGRNEKLFF. The chain joins TRBV7-2 to TRBJ1-4; a possible D gene is TRBD1 (6 bases). V was cut by 8 bases and J by 5 bases, with 18 bases left in between. Germline CDR1 reads SGHTA; CDR2 reads FQGNSA. The CDR3 is 15 amino acids.